The 22 T cell receptor beta chains in this list originate from one sample, sequenced in a study of OX40 agonist ivuxolimab in advanced cancers. Produced via immunoSEQ multiplex PCR; TCRdb's table is partial and in-frame only. The sample holds some 79,000 clones, 80% to 95% seen once. The sample was CD4+ or CD8+ T cells sorted from blood, taken in a trial of the OX40 agonist ivuxolimab. All receptors come from an adult with an advanced solid tumor such as melanoma, head and neck, liver or kidney cancer.

This clone was recorded a few times. The chain couples TRBV5-4 to TRBJ2-3, with D unclear. There are 12 residues in the CDR3. V lost 2 bases and J lost 4, with 5 bases in between. Per the germline V gene, CDR1 is SGHNT and CDR2 is YYREEE (reference sequence). The CDR3 coding sequence is TGTGCCAGCAGCTTTTATCCAGATACGCAGTATTTT. It translates to CASSFYPDTQYF.

V and J are TRBV19 and TRBJ2-1, with 13 bases aligning to TRBD2. V gave up 2 bases and J gave up 12 bases; unmatched junction bases: 7. The CDR3 totals 15 residues. Germline-derived CDR1 and CDR2 are LNHDA and SQIVND (reference sequence). CDR3 nucleotide sequence: TGTGCCAGTAGTATAAGGACTAGCGGGGGCGGTTGGCAGTTCTTC. It codes for CASSIRTSGGGWQFF. The whole variable domain, filled in from reference TRBV19 and TRBJ2-1, reads DGGITQSPKYLFRKEGQNVTLSCEQNLNHDAMYWYRQDPGQGLRLIYYSQIVNDFQKGDIAEGYSVSREKKESFPLTVTSAQKNPTAFYLCASSIRTSGGGWQFFGPGTRLTVL.

Only one count was recorded for this clone. The CDR3 spells CASSYSDRVSYEQYF. In DNA form, the CDR3 reads TGTGCCAGCAGTTACTCCGACAGGGTCTCCTACGAGCAGTACTTC. The chain joins TRBV6-6 to TRBJ2-7, with 7 positions matching TRBD1. The V segment lost 0 bases and the J segment 0 bases; nucleotides outside the gene matches: 2. Germline V gives CDR1 MNHNY, CDR2 SVGAGI (reference sequence). CDR3 length equals 15 residues.

The chain has TRBV25-1 and TRBJ1-1; the match to TRBD1 covers 10 bases. CDR3 size: 15 residues. The junction had 7 bases not matched to a gene; V was cut back by 4 bases and J by 5 bases. Germline V gene lookup returns CDR1 MGHDK and CDR2 SYGVNS. The CDR3 nucleotides are TGTGCCAGCAGTGCCAGGACAGGGGGTGATACTGAAGCTTTCTTT. Protein product: CASSARTGGDTEAFF.

J is TRBJ2-7 and V is TRBV7-8; no clear D. This CDR3 has 12 amino acids. The ends were cut back, 3 bases at V and 4 bases at J, with 7 bases in the middle. CDR1 is SGHVS, CDR2 FQNEAQ, per germline. The CDR3 reads CASSFAEYEQYF. CDR3 nucleotide sequence: TGTGCCAGCAGCTTTGCGGAGTACGAGCAGTACTTC.

CDR3 protein: CASSLARLAGGETQYF. The DNA of the CDR3 is TGTGCCAGCAGCTTAGCGCGGCTAGCGGGAGGGGAGACCCAGTACTTC. V usage is TRBV7-2 and J usage is TRBJ2-5; 12 nucleotides match TRBD2. Trimming removed 0 bases from V and 5 bases from J; junction bases left unmatched: 4. This CDR3 has 16 residues. Per the germline V gene, CDR1 is SGHTA and CDR2 is FQGNSA. The whole variable domain, remainder taken from reference TRBV7-2 and TRBJ2-5, is GAGVSQSPSNKVTEKGKDVELRCDPISGHTALYWYRQSLGQGLEFLIYFQGNSAPDKSGLPSDRFSAERTGGSVSTLTIQRTQQEDSAVYLCASSLARLAGGETQYFGPGTRLLVL.

This sequence joins TRBV29-1 and TRBJ2-5; D is perhaps TRBD1 (5 bases). Germline V gene data show CDR1 as SQVTM and CDR2 as ANQGSEA. CDR3 length: 14 residues. Between the trimmed V and J ends, which lost 0 bases and 11 bases, there was a span of 19 bases. CDR3: CSVEEMDKASPQYF. The CDR3 nucleotides are TGCAGCGTTGAAGAGATGGACAAGGCATCCCCGCAGTACTTC.

The CDR3 bases are TGTGCCAGCAGTGAAAGACTAGCGGGAGGGCCTAAGTACGAGCAGTACTTC. This sequence encodes CASSERLAGGPKYEQYF. This sequence joins TRBV6-1 and TRBJ2-7, with 14 bases lining up with TRBD2. The CDR3 covers 17 residues. J was trimmed by 4 bases and V by 2 bases; bases with no gene match: 7. The V gene's germline CDR1 is MNHNS and CDR2 SASEGT.

The chain uses TRBV5-4 and TRBJ2-1; TRBD2 is a possible D gene (6 bases). Germline loops: CDR1 SGHNT, CDR2 YYREEE (reference sequence). Between the trimmed V and J ends, which lost 7 bases and 10 bases, there was a span of 27 bases. The length of the CDR3 is 16 residues. This CDR3 reads CASSESGGRPSREQFF. As DNA, the CDR3 is TGTGCCAGCTCAGAATCTGGGGGGAGGCCCTCCAGGGAGCAGTTCTTC.

J is TRBJ1-2 and V is TRBV18, with 7 bases that match TRBD1. This CDR3 comprises 16 residues. Trimming took 3 bases from V and 2 from J; bases not matched to a gene: 9. The V gene's germline CDR1 is KGHSH and CDR2 LQKENI. The CDR3, as DNA: TGTGCCAGCTCACCGACCGGGACAGACAACAACTATGGCTACACCTTC. Amino acid sequence: CASSPTGTDNNYGYTF.

The V and J genes are TRBV5-1 and TRBJ2-1; 9 positions agree with TRBD1. The CDR3 sequence is 16 residues long. V lost 1 base and J lost 1; bases outside the gene matches: 3. CDR1 is SGHRS, CDR2 YFSETQ, per germline. The CDR3 reads CASSLQGQGSYNEQFF. Here the CDR3 DNA reads TGCGCCAGCAGCTTGCAGGGACAGGGTTCCTACAATGAGCAGTTCTTC.

The rearrangement links TRBV6-5 to TRBJ1-2, with a tentative D call TRBD1 (5 bases). This CDR3 is built from 14 residues. Trimming took 2 bases from V and 4 from J, leaving 11 bases between them. Germline CDR1 is MNHEY and CDR2 is SVGAGI. The CDR3 coding sequence is TGTGCCAGCAGTTACGGGTGGGGCTCCTATGGCTACACCTTC. It codes for CASSYGWGSYGYTF.

This sequence joins TRBV6-5 and TRBJ1-2, with D possibly being TRBD1 (5 bases). Trimming left V 6 bases short and J 4 bases short, with 18 bases between. The CDR3 loop spans 15 amino acids. Germline V gives CDR1 MNHEY, CDR2 SVGAGI. CDR3 bases: TGTGCCAGCAGCCCCCGCGGCAGGGTGGCCTATGGCTACACCTTC. Its translation: CASSPRGRVAYGYTF.

The chain recombines TRBV18 with TRBJ2-3; D gene ambiguous. CDR3 length: 12 residues. CDR1 and CDR2 (germline): KGHSH, LQKENI. V lost 6 bases and J 2 bases, leaving 6 bases between the germline ends. The DNA for the CDR3 is TGTGCCAGCTCCCGCTACACAGATACGCAGTATTTT. Translated: CASSRYTDTQYF.

J is TRBJ1-1 and V is TRBV5-5; 7 positions agree with TRBD1. Unmatched junction bases numbered 11, after V lost 6 bases and J lost 3 bases. CDR3 length equals 15 residues. The germline V gene has CDR1 SGHKS and CDR2 YYEKEE (reference sequence). The CDR3 region is CASTDLPGGHTEAFF. The CDR3 coding sequence is TGTGCCAGCACCGATCTCCCAGGGGGTCACACTGAAGCTTTCTTT.

V gene TRBV5-6 combines with J gene TRBJ2-7, with 7 nucleotides matching TRBD1. V was pared by 5 bases and J by 4 bases, with 3 bases of the junction left unmatched. The CDR3 consists of 12 residues. Germline assignment: CDR1 SGHDT and CDR2 YYEEEE. This chain's CDR3 is CASRKDRYEQYF. The CDR3 nucleotides are TGTGCCAGCAGGAAGGACAGGTACGAGCAGTACTTC.

The J gene is TRBJ2-1, the V gene TRBV5-1; TRBD2 agrees at 10 bases. Germline trimming cut 4 bases from V and 0 bases from J; bases unmatched to any gene: 4. There are 16 residues in the CDR3. Looked up from germline, CDR1 is SGHRS and CDR2 is YFSETQ. CDR3 sequence: CASSPAGGSSYNEQFF. The CDR3 coding sequence is TGCGCCAGCAGCCCAGCGGGAGGGAGCTCCTACAATGAGCAGTTCTTC.

The chain carries TRBV14 and TRBJ2-1; 9 nucleotides line up with TRBD2. CDR1 is SGHDN, CDR2 FVKESK, per germline. The CDR3 sequence is 15 residues long. Trimming removed 3 bases from V and 6 bases from J; junction bases left unmatched: 6. The CDR3 bases are TGTGCCAGCAGCCAGAACCTAGCGGGACCCAATGAGCAGTTCTTC. Translating gives CASSQNLAGPNEQFF.

The V and J genes are TRBV18 and TRBJ1-4, with D unresolved. Germline V gene lookup returns CDR1 KGHSH and CDR2 LQKENI. V was shortened by 2 bases and J by 5 bases, with 9 bases between the two germline ends. This CDR3 has 14 amino acids. CDR3 DNA: TGTGCCAGCTCACCAACTCGAGCGAATGAAAAACTGTTTTTT. Translating it yields CASSPTRANEKLFF.

The V call is TRBV19, the J call TRBJ1-2; 9 nucleotides agree with TRBD1. The CDR3 consists of 16 residues. The V and J ends lost 8 bases and 6 bases, in that order; junction bases with no gene match: 16. Per germline, CDR1 LNHDA and CDR2 SQIVND (reference sequence). The CDR3 is CASASWGVTGGDGYTF. The CDR3, as DNA: TGTGCCAGTGCGAGTTGGGGGGTTACAGGGGGCGATGGCTACACCTTC.

The V and J genes are TRBV10-1 and TRBJ2-1; the D gene is possibly TRBD2 (6 bases). Germline CDR1 and CDR2: WNHNN and SYGVQD (reference sequence). This CDR3 contains 16 residues. Trimming cost V 0 bases and J 9 bases, with 18 bases left between them. CDR3 bases: TGCGCCAGCAGTGAGTCAGGGCGGGGTCAACTCGGTGAGCAGTTCTTC. It specifies CASSESGRGQLGEQFF.

This clone was picked up one time. The chain recombines TRBV7-2 with TRBJ2-7, with 7 bases fitting TRBD2. The V gene's germline CDR1 is SGHTA and CDR2 FQGNSA. The ends lost 3 bases at V and 4 bases at J; junction bases unmatched: 9. The CDR3 extends over 15 amino acids. CDR3 nucleotide sequence: TGTGCCAGCAGCTTCAGGCGGGAGCCTTCGTACGAGCAGTACTTC. Translated, it gives CASSFRREPSYEQYF.